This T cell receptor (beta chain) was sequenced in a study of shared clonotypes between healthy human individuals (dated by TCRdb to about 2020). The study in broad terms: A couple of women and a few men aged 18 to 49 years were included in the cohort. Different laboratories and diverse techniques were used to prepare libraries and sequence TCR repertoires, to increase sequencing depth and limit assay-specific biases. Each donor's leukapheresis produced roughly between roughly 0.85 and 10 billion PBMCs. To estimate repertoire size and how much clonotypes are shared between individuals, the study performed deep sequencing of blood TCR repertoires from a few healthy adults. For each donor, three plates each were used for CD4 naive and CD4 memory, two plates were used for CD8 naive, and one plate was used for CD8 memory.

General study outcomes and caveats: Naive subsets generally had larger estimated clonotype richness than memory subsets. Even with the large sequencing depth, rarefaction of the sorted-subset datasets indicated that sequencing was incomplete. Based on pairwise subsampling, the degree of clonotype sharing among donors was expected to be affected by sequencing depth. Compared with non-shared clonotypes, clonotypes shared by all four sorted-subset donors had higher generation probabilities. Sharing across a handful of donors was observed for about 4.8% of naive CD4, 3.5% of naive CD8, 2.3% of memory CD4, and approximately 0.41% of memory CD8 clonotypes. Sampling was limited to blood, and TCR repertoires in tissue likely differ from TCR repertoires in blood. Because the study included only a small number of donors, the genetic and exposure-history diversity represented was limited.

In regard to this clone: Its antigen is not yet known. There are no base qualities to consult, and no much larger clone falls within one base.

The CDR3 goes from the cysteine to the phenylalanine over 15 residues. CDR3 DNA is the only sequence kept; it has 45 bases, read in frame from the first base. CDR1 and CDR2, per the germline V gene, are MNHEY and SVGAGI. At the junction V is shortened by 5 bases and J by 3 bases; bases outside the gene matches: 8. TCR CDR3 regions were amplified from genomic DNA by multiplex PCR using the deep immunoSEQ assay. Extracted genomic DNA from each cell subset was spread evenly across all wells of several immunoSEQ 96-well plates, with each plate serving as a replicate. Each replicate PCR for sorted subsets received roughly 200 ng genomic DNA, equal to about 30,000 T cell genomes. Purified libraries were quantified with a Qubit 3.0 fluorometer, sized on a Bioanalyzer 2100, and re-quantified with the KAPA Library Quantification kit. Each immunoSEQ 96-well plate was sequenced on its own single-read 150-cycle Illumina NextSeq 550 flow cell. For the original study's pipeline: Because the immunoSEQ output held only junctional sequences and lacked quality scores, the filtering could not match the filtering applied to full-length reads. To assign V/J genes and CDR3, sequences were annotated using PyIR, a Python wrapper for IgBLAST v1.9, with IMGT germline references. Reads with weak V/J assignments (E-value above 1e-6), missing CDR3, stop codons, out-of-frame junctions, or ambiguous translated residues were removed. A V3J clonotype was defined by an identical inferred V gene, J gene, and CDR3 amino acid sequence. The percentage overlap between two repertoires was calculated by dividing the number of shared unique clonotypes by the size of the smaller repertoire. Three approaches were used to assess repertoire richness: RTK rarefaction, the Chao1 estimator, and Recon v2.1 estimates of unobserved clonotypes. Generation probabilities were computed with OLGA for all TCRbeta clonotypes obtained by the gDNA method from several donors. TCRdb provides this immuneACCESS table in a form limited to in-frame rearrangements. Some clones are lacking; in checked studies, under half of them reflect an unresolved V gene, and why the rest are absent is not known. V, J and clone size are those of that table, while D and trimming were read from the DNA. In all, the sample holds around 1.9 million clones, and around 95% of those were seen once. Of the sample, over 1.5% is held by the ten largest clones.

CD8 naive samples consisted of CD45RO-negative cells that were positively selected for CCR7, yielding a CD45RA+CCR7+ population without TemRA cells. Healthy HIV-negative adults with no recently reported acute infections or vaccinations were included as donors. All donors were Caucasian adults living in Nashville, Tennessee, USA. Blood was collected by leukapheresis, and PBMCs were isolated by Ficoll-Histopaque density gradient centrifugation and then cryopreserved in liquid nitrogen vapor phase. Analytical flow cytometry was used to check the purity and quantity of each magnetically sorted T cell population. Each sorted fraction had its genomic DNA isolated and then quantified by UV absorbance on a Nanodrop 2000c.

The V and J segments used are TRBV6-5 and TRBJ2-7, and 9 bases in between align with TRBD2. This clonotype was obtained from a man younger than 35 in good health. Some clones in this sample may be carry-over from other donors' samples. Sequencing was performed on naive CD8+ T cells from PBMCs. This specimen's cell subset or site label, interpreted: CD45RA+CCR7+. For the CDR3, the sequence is CASSTWTSVLYEQYF. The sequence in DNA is TGTGCCAGCAGTACCTGGACTAGCGTTCTCTACGAGCAGTACTTC.